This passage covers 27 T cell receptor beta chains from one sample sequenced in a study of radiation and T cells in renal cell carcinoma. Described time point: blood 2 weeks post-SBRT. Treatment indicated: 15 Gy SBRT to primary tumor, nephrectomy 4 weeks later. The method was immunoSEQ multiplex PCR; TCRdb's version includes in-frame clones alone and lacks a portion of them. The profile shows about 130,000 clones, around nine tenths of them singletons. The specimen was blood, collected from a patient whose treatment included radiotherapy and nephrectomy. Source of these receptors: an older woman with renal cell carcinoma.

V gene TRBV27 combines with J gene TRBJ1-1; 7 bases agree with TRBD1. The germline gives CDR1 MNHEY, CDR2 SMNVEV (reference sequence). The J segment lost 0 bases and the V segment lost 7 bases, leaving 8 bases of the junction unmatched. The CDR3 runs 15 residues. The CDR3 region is CASISTGLMNTEAFF. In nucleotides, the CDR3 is TGTGCCAGCATTTCGACAGGGCTGATGAACACTGAAGCTTTCTTT.

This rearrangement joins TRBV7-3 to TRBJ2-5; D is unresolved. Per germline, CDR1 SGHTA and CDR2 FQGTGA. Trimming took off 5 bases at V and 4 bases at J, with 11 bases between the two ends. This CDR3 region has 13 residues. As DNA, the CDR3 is TGTGCCAGCAGCCCTAGATCGGGAGAGACCCAGTACTTC. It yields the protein CASSPRSGETQYF.

CDR3 sequence reads: CASSIVWDRGPEAFF. CDR3 nucleotide sequence: TGTGCCAGTAGTATAGTTTGGGACAGGGGCCCTGAAGCTTTCTTT. The rearrangement uses TRBV19 and TRBJ1-1; 10 nucleotides agree with TRBD1. CDR3 size: 15 residues. From germline, CDR1 is LNHDA and CDR2 SQIVND (reference sequence). V gave up 1 base and J gave up 6 bases; unmatched junction bases: 5.

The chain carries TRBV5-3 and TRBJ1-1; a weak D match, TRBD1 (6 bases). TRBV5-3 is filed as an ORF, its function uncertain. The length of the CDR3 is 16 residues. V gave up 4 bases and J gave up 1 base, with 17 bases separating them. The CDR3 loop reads CARSTRRQVENTEAFF. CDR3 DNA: TGTGCCAGAAGCACCCGACGACAGGTGGAGAACACTGAAGCTTTCTTT.

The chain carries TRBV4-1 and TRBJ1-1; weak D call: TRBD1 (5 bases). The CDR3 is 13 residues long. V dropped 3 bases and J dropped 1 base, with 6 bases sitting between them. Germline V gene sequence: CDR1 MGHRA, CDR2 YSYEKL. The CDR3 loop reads CASSQGPNTEAFF. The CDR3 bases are TGCGCCAGCAGCCAGGGACCGAACACTGAAGCTTTCTTT.

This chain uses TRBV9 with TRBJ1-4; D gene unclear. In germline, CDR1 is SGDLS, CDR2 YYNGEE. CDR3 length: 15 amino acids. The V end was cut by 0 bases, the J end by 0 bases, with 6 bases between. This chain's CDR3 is CASSVGGSTNEKLFF. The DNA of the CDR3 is TGTGCCAGCAGCGTAGGAGGGTCAACTAATGAAAAACTGTTTTTT.

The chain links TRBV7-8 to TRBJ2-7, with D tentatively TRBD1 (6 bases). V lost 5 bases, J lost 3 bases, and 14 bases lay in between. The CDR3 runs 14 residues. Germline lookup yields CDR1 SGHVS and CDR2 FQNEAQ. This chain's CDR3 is CASSPLDRLYEQYF. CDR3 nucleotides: TGTGCCAGCAGCCCGTTGGACAGACTCTACGAGCAGTACTTC.

CDR3 sequence: CASSLRPVETQYF. Written as DNA, the CDR3 is TGTGCCAGCAGCTTACGGCCGGTAGAGACCCAGTACTTC. The chain links TRBV7-2 to TRBJ2-5, with D unresolved. Germline loops: CDR1 SGHTA, CDR2 FQGNSA. This CDR3 is built from 13 residues. V dropped 2 bases and J dropped 4 bases, with 8 bases sitting between them.

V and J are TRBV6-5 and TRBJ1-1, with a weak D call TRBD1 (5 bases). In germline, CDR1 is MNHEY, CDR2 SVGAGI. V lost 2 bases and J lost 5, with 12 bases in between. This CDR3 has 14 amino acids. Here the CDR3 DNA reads TGTGCCAGCAGTTACGGACCAGGGCCAACTGAAGCTTTCTTT. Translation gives CASSYGPGPTEAFF.

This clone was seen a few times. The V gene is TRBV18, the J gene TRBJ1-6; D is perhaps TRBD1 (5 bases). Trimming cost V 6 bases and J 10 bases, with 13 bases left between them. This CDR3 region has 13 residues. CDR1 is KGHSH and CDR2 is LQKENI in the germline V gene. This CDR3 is CASSRDSGSPLHF. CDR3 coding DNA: TGTGCCAGCTCCCGTGACTCAGGGTCACCCCTCCACTTT.

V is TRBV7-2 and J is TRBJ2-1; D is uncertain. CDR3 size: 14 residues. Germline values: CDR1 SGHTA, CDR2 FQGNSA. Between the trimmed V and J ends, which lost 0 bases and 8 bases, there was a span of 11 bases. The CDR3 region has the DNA TGTGCCAGCAGCTTAGCCAGAGGAAGGGATGAGCAGTTCTTC. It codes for CASSLARGRDEQFF.

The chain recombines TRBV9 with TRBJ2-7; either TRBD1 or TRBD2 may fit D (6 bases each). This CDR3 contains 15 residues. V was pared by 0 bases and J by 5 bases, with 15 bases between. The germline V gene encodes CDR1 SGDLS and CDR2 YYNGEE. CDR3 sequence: CASSVGGAISNEQYF. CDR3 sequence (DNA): TGTGCCAGCAGCGTAGGGGGGGCTATTTCTAACGAGCAGTACTTC.

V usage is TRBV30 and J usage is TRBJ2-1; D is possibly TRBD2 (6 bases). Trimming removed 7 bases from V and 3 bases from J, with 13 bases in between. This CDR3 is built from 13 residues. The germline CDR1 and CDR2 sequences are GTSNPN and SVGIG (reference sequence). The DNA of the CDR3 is TGTGCCTTATCCGGGAGTAACTACAATGAGCAGTTCTTC. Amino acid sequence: CALSGSNYNEQFF.

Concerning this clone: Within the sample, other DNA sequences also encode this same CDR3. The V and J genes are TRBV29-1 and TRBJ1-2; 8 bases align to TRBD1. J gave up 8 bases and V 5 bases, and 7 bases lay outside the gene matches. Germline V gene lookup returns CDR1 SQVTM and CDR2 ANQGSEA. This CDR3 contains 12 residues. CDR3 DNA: TGCAGCGTTTTAGGGACAGGCCAAGGCTACACCTTC. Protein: CSVLGTGQGYTF.

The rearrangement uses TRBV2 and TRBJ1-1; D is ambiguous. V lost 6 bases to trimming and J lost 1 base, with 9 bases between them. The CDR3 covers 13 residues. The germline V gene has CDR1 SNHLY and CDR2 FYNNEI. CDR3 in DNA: TGTGCCAGCAGAGGGTTGACGAACACTGAAGCTTTCTTT. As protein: CASRGLTNTEAFF.

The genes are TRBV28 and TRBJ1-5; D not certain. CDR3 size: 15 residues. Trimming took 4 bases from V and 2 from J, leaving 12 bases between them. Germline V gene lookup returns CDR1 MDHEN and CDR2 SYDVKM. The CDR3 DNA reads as TGTGCCAGCAGTTCGCCCAGCGTCGGCAATCAGCCCCAGCATTTT. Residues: CASSSPSVGNQPQHF.

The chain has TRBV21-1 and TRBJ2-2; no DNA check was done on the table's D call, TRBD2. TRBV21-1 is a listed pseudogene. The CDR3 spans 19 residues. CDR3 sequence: CASSKGVLAGGPGTGELFF. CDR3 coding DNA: TGTGCCAGCAGCAAAGGCGTCCTAGCGGGGGGGCCGGGCACCGGGGAGCTGTTTTTT.

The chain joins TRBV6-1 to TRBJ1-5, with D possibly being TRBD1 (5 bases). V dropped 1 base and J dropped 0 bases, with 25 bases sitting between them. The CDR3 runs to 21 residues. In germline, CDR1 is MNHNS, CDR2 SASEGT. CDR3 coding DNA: TGTGCCAGCAGTGAAGTATCAGGGTGGAAAGGGAGGGCCGATAGCAATCAGCCCCAGCATTTT. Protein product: CASSEVSGWKGRADSNQPQHF.

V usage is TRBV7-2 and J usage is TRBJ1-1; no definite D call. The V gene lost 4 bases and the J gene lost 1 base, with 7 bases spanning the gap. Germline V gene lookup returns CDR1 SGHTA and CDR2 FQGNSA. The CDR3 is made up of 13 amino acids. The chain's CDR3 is CASSSDPNTEAFF. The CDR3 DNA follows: TGTGCCAGCAGCTCCGACCCGAACACTGAAGCTTTCTTT.

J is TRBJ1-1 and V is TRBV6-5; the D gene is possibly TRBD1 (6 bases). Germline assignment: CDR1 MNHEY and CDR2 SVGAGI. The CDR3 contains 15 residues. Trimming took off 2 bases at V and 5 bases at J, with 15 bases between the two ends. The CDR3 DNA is TGTGCCAGCAGTTACGGCGCGGGGGGCCTGACTGAAGCTTTCTTT. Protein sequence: CASSYGAGGLTEAFF.

CDR3 protein: CASSETYQETQYF. CDR3 nucleotide sequence: TGTGCCAGCAGTGAAACGTACCAAGAGACCCAGTACTTC. The rearrangement joins TRBV2 to TRBJ2-5; no clear D gene. Trimming left V 2 bases short and J 0 bases short, with 4 bases between. The CDR3 length is 13 residues. Germline CDR1 and CDR2: SNHLY and FYNNEI. Full variable domain (outside the CDR3, taken from reference TRBV2 and TRBJ2-5): EPEVTQTPSHQVTQMGQEVILRCVPISNHLYFYWYRQILGQKVEFLVSFYNNEISEKSEIFDDQFSVERPDGSNFTLKIRSTKLEDSAMYFCASSETYQETQYFGPGTRLLVL.

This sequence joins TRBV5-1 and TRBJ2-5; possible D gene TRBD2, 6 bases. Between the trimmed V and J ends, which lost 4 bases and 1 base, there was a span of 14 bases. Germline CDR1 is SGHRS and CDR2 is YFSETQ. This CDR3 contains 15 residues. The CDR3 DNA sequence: TGCGCCAGCAGCCCCGGGGGACTTATCCAAGAGACCCAGTACTTC. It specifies CASSPGGLIQETQYF.

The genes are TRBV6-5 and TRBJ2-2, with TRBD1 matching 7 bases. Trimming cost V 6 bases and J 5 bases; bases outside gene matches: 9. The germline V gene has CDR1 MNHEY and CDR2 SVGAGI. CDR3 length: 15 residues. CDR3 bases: TGTGCCAGCAGCCGGCTTGACAGGGAGACCGGGGAGCTGTTTTTT. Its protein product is CASSRLDRETGELFF.

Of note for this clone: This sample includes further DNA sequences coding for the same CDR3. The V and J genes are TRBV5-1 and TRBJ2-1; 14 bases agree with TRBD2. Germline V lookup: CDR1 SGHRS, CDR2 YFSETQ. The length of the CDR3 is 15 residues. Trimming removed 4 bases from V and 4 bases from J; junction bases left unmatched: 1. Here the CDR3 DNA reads TGCGCCAGCAGCCGGACTAGCGGGGGGTACAATGAGCAGTTCTTC. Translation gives CASSRTSGGYNEQFF.

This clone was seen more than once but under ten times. CDR3 nucleotide sequence: TGTGCCAGCAGTTACGGGTACAAGAACACTGAAGCTTTCTTT. As protein: CASSYGYKNTEAFF. The V call is TRBV6-5, the J call TRBJ1-1, with unresolved D. The CDR3 has 14 residues. Germline CDR1 MNHEY, CDR2 SVGAGI. Between the trimmed V and J ends, which lost 2 bases and 1 base, there was a span of 8 bases.

This CDR3 is CASSSQGPAGTEAFF. DNA for the CDR3: TGCGCCAGCAGCTCACAGGGCCCGGCGGGCACTGAAGCTTTCTTT. This sequence joins TRBV5-1 and TRBJ1-1, with a possible D match to TRBD1 (6 bases). Trimming pared 3 bases from V and 4 bases from J, leaving 16 bases between. CDR1 is SGHRS and CDR2 is YFSETQ in the germline V gene. CDR3 length equals 15 residues. The full variable domain, in which reference TRBV5-1 and TRBJ1-1 provide the parts outside the CDR3, is KAGVTQTPRYLIKTRGQQVTLSCSPISGHRSVSWYQQTPGQGLQFLFEYFSETQRNKGNFPGRFSGRQFSNSRSEMNVSTLELGDSALYLCASSSQGPAGTEAFFGQGTRLTVV.

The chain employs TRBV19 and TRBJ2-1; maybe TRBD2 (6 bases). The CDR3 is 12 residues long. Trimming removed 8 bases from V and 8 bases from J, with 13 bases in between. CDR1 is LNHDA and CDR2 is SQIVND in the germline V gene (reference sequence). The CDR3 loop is CASARGTHEQFF. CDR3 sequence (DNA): TGTGCCAGTGCCCGCGGGACCCATGAGCAGTTCTTC. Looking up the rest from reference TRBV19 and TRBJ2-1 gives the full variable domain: DGGITQSPKYLFRKEGQNVTLSCEQNLNHDAMYWYRQDPGQGLRLIYYSQIVNDFQKGDIAEGYSVSREKKESFPLTVTSAQKNPTAFYLCASARGTHEQFFGPGTRLTVL.